These 7 T cell receptor beta chains were all obtained from the same sample, sequenced in a study of neurological immune-mediated disorders. In TCRdb, the 5' RACE reads were re-called with MiXCR into one record per CDR3 protein. The data show 65,000 to 80,000 distinct CDR3 sequences, with 4.8% seen just once and about 2.2% held by the top ten. Sequenced input: PBMCs. These receptors all come from a woman aged 70-85 years with multiple sclerosis.

This clonotype was detected many times. This chain joins TRBV7-8 and TRBJ2-1; TRBD2 is a possible D gene (6 bases). Germline CDR1 is SGHVS and CDR2 is FQNEAQ. The CDR3 consists of 14 residues. V lost 1 base and J 9 bases, leaving 13 bases between the germline ends. CDR3 loop: CASSLVSGVGEQFF. The CDR3 region has the DNA TGTGCCAGCAGCTTAGTATCGGGAGTTGGTGAGCAGTTCTTC.

The chain links TRBV15 to TRBJ1-1; perhaps TRBD1 as D (6 bases). The length of the CDR3 is 13 residues. V gave up 0 bases and J gave up 5 bases, with 7 bases separating them. The V gene's germline CDR1 is LNHNV and CDR2 YYDKDF (reference sequence). CDR3 bases: TGTGCCACCAGCAGAGACCAGGGGACTGAAGCTTTCTTT. It yields the protein CATSRDQGTEAFF.

This clonotype was observed a handful of times. This chain links TRBV24-1 with TRBJ2-1; no definite D call. This CDR3 spans 13 amino acids. Trimming pared 4 bases from V and 3 bases from J, leaving 6 bases between. Germline V CDR1 and CDR2: KGHDR, SFDVKD. The CDR3 is CATSDPNYNEQFF. CDR3 coding DNA: TGTGCCACCAGTGACCCCAACTACAATGAGCAGTTCTTC.

This chain joins TRBV29-1 and TRBJ1-2; 10 nucleotides align to TRBD1. Germline V CDR1 and CDR2: SQVTM, ANQGSEA. The CDR3 sequence is 12 residues long. V trimming: 7 bases; J trimming: 8 bases; junction bases outside the gene matches: 7. In DNA, the CDR3 is TGCAGCGCTGAGACAGGGGGCAGGGGCTACACCTTC. This sequence encodes CSAETGGRGYTF.

This clonotype was counted many times. This sequence joins TRBV5-5 and TRBJ1-1; the D gene is possibly TRBD1 (6 bases). The CDR3 loop spans 13 amino acids. Trimming removed 4 bases at V and 5 bases at J, with 12 bases between. The V gene's germline CDR1 is SGHKS and CDR2 YYEKEE (reference sequence). In DNA form, the CDR3 reads TGTGCCAGCAGCGGGACAAGGGGTACTGAAGCTTTCTTT. This translates into CASSGTRGTEAFF.

This rearrangement joins TRBV7-9 to TRBJ2-3, with D perhaps matching TRBD2 (5 bases). CDR3 size: 14 residues. Germline V lookup: CDR1 SEHNR, CDR2 FQNEAQ (reference sequence). Deletions cut 0 bases from V and 5 bases from J, with 9 bases between. The CDR3 reads CASSLASSLDTQYF. In nucleotides, the CDR3 is TGTGCCAGCAGCTTAGCGTCTAGCTTAGATACGCAGTATTTT.

This clonotype was seen at least ten times. The chain joins TRBV3-1 to TRBJ1-6, with D perhaps matching TRBD1 (6 bases). The CDR3 covers 15 residues. The germline V gene encodes CDR1 LGHDT and CDR2 YNNKEL (reference sequence). The ends were cut back, 0 bases at V and 9 bases at J, with 12 bases in the middle. DNA of the CDR3: TGTGCCAGCAGCCAAGAAAAGGGGGTCGGTTCACCCCTCCACTTT. As protein: CASSQEKGVGSPLHF.